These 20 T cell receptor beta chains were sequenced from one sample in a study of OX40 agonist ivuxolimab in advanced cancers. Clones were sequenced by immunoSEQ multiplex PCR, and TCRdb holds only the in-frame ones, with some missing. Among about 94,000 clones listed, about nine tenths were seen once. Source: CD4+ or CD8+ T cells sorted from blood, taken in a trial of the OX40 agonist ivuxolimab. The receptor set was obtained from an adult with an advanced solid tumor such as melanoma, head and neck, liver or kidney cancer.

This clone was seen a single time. CDR3 nucleotides: TGTGCCAGCAGCTTAGGTCCAGGGGGGACTGAAGCTTTCTTT. Translated, it gives CASSLGPGGTEAFF. The chain carries TRBV11-2 and TRBJ1-1; 7 nucleotides line up with TRBD1. The CDR3 covers 14 residues. V lost 1 base to trimming and J lost 5 bases; unmatched junction nucleotides: 4. Germline loops: CDR1 SGHAT, CDR2 FQNNGV. Looking up the rest from reference TRBV11-2 and TRBJ1-1 gives the full variable domain: EAGVAQSPRYKIIEKRQSVAFWCNPISGHATLYWYQQILGQGPKLLIQFQNNGVVDDSQLPKDRFSAERLKGVDSTLKIQPAKLEDSAVYLCASSLGPGGTEAFFGQGTRLTVV.

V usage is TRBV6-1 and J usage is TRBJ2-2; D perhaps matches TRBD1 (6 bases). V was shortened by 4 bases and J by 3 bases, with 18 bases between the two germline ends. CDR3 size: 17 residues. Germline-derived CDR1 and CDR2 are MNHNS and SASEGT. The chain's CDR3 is CASSALAVGGDTGELFF. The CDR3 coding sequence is TGTGCCAGCAGTGCCCTCGCGGTAGGGGGAGACACCGGGGAGCTGTTTTTT.

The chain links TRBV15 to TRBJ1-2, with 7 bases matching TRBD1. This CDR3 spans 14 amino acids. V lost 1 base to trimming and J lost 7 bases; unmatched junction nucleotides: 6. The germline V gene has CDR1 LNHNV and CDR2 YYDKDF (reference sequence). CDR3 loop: CATSRGNNRGGYTF. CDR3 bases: TGTGCCACCAGCAGAGGGAACAACAGGGGTGGCTACACCTTC.

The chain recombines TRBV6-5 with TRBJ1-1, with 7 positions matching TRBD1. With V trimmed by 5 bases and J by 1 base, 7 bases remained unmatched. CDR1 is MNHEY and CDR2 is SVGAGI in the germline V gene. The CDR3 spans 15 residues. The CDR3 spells CASSHWDRANTEAFF. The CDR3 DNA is TGTGCCAGCAGTCATTGGGACAGAGCGAACACTGAAGCTTTCTTT.

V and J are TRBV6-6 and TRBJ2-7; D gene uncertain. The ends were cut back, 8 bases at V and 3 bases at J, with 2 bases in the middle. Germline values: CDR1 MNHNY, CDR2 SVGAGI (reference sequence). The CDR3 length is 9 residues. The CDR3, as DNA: TGTGCCAGCGGCTACGAGCAGTACTTC. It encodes CASGYEQYF.

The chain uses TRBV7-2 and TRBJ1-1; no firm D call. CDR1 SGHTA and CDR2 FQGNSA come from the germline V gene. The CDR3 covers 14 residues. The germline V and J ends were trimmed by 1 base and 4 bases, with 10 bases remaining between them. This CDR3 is CASSLVSQATEAFF. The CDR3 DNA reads TGTGCCAGCAGCTTAGTAAGTCAGGCCACTGAAGCTTTCTTT.

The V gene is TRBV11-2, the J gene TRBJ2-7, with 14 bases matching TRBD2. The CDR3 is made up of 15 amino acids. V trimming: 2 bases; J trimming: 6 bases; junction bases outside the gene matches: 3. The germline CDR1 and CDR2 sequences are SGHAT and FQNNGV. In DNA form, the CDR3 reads TGTGCCAGCAGCTTACAGGGACTAGCGGGGGCCGAGCAGTACTTC. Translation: CASSLQGLAGAEQYF.

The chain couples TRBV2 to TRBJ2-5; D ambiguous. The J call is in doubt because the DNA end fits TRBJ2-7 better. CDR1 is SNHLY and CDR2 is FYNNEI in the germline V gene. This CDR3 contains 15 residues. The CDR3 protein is CASGSADTSSYEQYF. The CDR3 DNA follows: TGTGCCAGCGGATCGGCCGACACCAGCTCCTACGAGCAGTACTTC.

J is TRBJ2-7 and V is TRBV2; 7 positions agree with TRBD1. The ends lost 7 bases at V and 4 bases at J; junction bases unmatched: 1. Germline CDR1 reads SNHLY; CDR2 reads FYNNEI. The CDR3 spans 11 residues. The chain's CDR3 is CASTDRYEQYF. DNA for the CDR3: TGTGCCAGCACGGACAGGTACGAGCAGTACTTC.

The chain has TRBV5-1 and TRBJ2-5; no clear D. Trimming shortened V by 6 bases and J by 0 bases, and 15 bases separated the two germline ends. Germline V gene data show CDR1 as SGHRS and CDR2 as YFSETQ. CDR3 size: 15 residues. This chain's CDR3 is CASTRSRADQETQYF. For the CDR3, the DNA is TGCGCCAGCACCCGTTCCCGGGCTGACCAAGAGACCCAGTACTTC.

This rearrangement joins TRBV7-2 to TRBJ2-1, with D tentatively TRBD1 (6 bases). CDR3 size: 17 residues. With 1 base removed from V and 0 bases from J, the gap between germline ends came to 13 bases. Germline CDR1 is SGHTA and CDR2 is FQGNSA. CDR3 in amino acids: CASSLVGAAHSYNEQFF. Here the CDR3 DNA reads TGTGCCAGCAGCTTAGTGGGGGCCGCTCACTCCTACAATGAGCAGTTCTTC.

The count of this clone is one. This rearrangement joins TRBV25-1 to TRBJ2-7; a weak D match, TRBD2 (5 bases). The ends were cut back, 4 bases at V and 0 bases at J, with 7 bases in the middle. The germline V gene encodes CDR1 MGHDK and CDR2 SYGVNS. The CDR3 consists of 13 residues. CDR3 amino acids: CASSAGSSYEQYF. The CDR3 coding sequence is TGTGCCAGCAGTGCGGGGAGCTCCTACGAGCAGTACTTC.

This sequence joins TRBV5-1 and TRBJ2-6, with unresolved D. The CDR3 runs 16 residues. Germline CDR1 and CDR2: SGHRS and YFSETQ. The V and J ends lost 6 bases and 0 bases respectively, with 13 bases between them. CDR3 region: CASKIDIFSGANVLTF. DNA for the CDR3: TGCGCCAGCAAAATAGATATCTTCTCTGGGGCCAACGTCCTGACTTTC.

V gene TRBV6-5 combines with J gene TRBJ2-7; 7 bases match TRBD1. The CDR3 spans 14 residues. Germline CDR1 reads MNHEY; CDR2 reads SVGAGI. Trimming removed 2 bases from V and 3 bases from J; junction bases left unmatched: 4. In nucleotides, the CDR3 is TGTGCCAGCAGTTACACCCGGGACAGCTACGAGCAGTACTTC. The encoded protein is CASSYTRDSYEQYF.

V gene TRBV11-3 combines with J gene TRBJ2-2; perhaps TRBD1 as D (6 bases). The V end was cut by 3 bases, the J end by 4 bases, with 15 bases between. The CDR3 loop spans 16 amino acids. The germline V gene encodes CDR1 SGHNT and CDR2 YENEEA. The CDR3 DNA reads TGTGCCAGCAGCTTGGGGCAGGGGAGCTCCACCGGGGAGCTGTTTTTT. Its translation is CASSLGQGSSTGELFF.

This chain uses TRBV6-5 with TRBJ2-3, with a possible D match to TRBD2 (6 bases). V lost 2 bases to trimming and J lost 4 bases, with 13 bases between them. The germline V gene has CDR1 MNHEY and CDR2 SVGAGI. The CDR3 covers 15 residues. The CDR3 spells CASSYAAGWPDTQYF. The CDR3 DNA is TGTGCCAGCAGTTACGCGGCGGGGTGGCCAGATACGCAGTATTTT.

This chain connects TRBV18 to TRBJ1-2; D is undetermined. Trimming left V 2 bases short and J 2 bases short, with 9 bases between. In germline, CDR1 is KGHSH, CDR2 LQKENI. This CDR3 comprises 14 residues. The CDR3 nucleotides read TGTGCCAGCTCACCAGGGATGCAGAACTATGGCTACACCTTC. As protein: CASSPGMQNYGYTF. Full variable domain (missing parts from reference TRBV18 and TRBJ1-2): NAGVMQNPRHLVRRRGQEARLRCSPMKGHSHVYWYRQLPEEGLKFMVYLQKENIIDESGMPKERFSAEFPKEGPSILRIQQVVRGDSAAYFCASSPGMQNYGYTFGSGTRLTVV.

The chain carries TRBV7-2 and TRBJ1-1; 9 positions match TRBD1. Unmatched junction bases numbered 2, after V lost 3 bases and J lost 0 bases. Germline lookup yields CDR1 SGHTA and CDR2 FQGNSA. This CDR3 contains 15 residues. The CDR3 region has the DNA TGTGCCAGCAGCTTCGGGACAGGGATGAACACTGAAGCTTTCTTT. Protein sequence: CASSFGTGMNTEAFF.

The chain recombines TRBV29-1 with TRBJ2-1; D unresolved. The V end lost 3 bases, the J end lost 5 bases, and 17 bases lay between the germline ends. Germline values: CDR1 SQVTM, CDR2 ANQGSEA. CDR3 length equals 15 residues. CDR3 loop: CSVELFPYPDNEQFF. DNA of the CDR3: TGCAGCGTTGAGTTGTTCCCCTACCCTGACAATGAGCAGTTCTTC.

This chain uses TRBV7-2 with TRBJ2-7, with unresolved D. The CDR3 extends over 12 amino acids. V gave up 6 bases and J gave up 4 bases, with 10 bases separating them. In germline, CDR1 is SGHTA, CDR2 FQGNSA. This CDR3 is CASSLPKYEQYF. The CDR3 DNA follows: TGTGCCAGCAGTTTGCCGAAGTACGAGCAGTACTTC.